Below, one T cell receptor (beta chain) is given with its context. The data were obtained in a study of technical replicates of blood from a few donors. Sequencing was performed with immunoSEQ multiplex PCR; in TCRdb, only in-frame clones are kept and a portion is missing. The top ten clones hold 0.27% of a sample with tens of thousands of clones, about 92% of them seen once. The material sequenced was T cells isolated from PBMCs. This TCR was sampled from a human donor in good health.

The CDR3 nucleotides are TGTGCCAGTCTAGCGGAAGGGTACGAGCAGTACTTC. Protein product: CASLAEGYEQYF. The chain employs TRBV2 and TRBJ2-7, with TRBD2 matching over 7 bases. The CDR3 runs to 12 residues. Germline V CDR1 and CDR2: SNHLY, FYNNEI. The V segment lost 9 bases and the J segment 4 bases; nucleotides outside the gene matches: 6.